This TCR beta chain was profiled in a study of blood T cells in healthy people across ages. Broader study findings: Long-lived donors exceeded aged donors in naive CD4+ cells and diversity. Older individuals had lower TCR beta diversity per million T cells (the decline was roughly linear).

Extracted total RNA amounted to at least 5.5 micrograms for each sample. Comments on this clonotype: The antigen is unknown.

The ends were cut back, 1 base at V and 4 bases at J, with 10 bases in the middle. The CDR3 is 15 residues long. Germline loops: CDR1 LNHNV, CDR2 YYDKDF (reference sequence). A second PCR of 7 to 11 cycles used a sample-barcoded 5' primer and a J-beta primer mix. Each of the samples gave a minimum of 3 million paired-end reads that contained CDR3. MiXCR, applied by TCRdb to the 5' RACE reads, yields one record per CDR3 protein. The sample has over 1,300,000 distinct CDR3 sequences, approximately 63% seen once. The TCR comes from a man between 18 and 29 years old in good health. The rearrangement links TRBV15 to TRBJ2-2; D may correspond to TRBD1 or TRBD2 (5 bases each). Source material: blood. CDR3 loop: CATSRAPGTTGELFF. CDR3 DNA sequence: TGTGCCACCAGCAGAGCACCAGGGACCACCGGGGAGCTGTTTTTT.